This T cell receptor beta chain was recovered during a study of blood T cell repertoires in COVID-19. Study-level background: From T cells, B-cell-depleted T cells, or PBMCs came the material, which was cDNA or gDNA.

After removal of 6 bases from V and 6 bases from J, the junction contained 11 bases not matched to a gene. Germline-derived CDR1 and CDR2 are MNHEY and SMNVEV (reference sequence). The CDR3 consists of 14 residues. Assay used: immunoSEQ multiplex PCR; TCRdb lists only in-frame clones, some missing. The sample includes hundreds of thousands of clones, around 84% of them seen just once. The chain carries TRBV27 and TRBJ2-7; 7 bases are shared with TRBD2. Sequences were obtained from peripheral blood. This sequence was found in a man in his forties with acute or convalescent COVID-19. CDR3 coding DNA: TGTGCCAGCAGCCCAATCCCAGGACTAGTCGAGCAGTACTTC. Translation: CASSPIPGLVEQYF.